The 14 T cell receptor beta chains reported below all come from one sample, sequenced in a study of blood T cell repertoires in COVID-19 (dated by TCRdb to the early 2020s). Library construction relied on the immunoSEQ multiplex PCR assay. TCRdb obtained this table from immuneACCESS and retained in-frame rearrangements with V and J assigned. These tables miss some clones; where compared with another copy, unresolved V genes account for less than half of the shortfall, and the remainder is unexplained. The sample contains tens of thousands of clones, approximately 88% of them found a single time. The top ten hold roughly 5% of the sample. Sample: peripheral blood. The receptors were sampled from a man in his fifties or sixties with COVID-19, enrolled during active disease.

In the case of this clone: Other DNA sequences within the sample encode an identical CDR3. The chain is built from TRBV20-1 and TRBJ1-2, with D hard to call. V gave up 1 base and J gave up 7 bases, with 4 bases separating them. The germline CDR1 and CDR2 sequences are DFQATT and SNEGSKA (reference sequence). The CDR3 spans 10 residues. CDR3 amino acids: CSARGAGYTF. In DNA form, the CDR3 reads TGCAGTGCTAGAGGGGCTGGCTACACCTTC.

The chain joins TRBV19 to TRBJ2-7, with TRBD1 matching 7 bases. The CDR3 sequence is 15 residues long. The ends lost 0 bases at V and 5 bases at J; junction bases unmatched: 7. The germline gives CDR1 LNHDA, CDR2 SQIVND (reference sequence). In nucleotides, the CDR3 is TGTGCCAGTAGTATAGATTACCAGGGGGTGCACGAGCAGTACTTC. Translating it yields CASSIDYQGVHEQYF. The whole variable domain, filled in from reference TRBV19 and TRBJ2-7, reads DGGITQSPKYLFRKEGQNVTLSCEQNLNHDAMYWYRQDPGQGLRLIYYSQIVNDFQKGDIAEGYSVSREKKESFPLTVTSAQKNPTAFYLCASSIDYQGVHEQYFGPGTRLTVT.

V and J are TRBV28 and TRBJ1-4, with 7 bases that match TRBD1. The CDR3 has 16 amino acids. The junction had 14 bases not matched to a gene; V was cut back by 5 bases and J by 8 bases. Looked up from germline, CDR1 is MDHEN and CDR2 is SYDVKM. The DNA of the CDR3 is TGTGCCAGCAGTCTCCCAAGGGGGCTTGTAGAAGAAAAACTGTTTTTT. Residues: CASSLPRGLVEEKLFF.

This chain links TRBV2 with TRBJ2-5, with D possibly matching TRBD2 (6 bases). CDR3 size: 14 residues. Germline loops: CDR1 SNHLY, CDR2 FYNNEI. V was pared by 1 base and J by 3 bases, with 9 bases between. CDR3 sequence: CASSEGTNKETQYF. CDR3 coding DNA: TGTGCCAGCAGTGAAGGGACTAATAAAGAGACCCAGTACTTC.

This chain uses TRBV6-1 with TRBJ2-7; 7 bases line up with TRBD1. Germline values: CDR1 MNHNS, CDR2 SASEGT. The V gene end was trimmed by 2 bases and the J gene end by 2 bases; junction bases not matched to a gene: 3. The length of the CDR3 is 14 residues. The CDR3 DNA sequence: TGTGCCAGCAGTGAACCGACAGGGACCTACGAGCAGTACTTC. The encoded protein is CASSEPTGTYEQYF.

The rearrangement links TRBV7-8 to TRBJ1-2; 7 positions agree with TRBD1. Germline trimming cut 5 bases from V and 8 bases from J; bases unmatched to any gene: 11. Germline CDR1 SGHVS, CDR2 FQNEAQ. This CDR3 is built from 14 residues. CDR3 loop: CASSALLTGSGYTF. Written as DNA, the CDR3 is TGTGCCAGCAGCGCCCTACTGACAGGGAGCGGCTACACCTTC.

The chain uses TRBV19 and TRBJ1-2; D not certain. Between the trimmed V and J ends, which lost 2 bases and 6 bases, there was a span of 13 bases. The CDR3 has 14 residues. Germline CDR1 and CDR2: LNHDA and SQIVND (reference sequence). This CDR3 reads CASSISSRSDGYTF. The CDR3 nucleotides read TGTGCCAGTAGTATATCGTCCCGGTCGGATGGCTACACCTTC.

The chain uses TRBV2 and TRBJ1-5; 9 positions agree with TRBD1. The CDR3 is made up of 14 amino acids. J gave up 7 bases and V 7 bases, and 8 bases lay outside the gene matches. Germline CDR1 reads SNHLY; CDR2 reads FYNNEI. The CDR3 DNA reads TGTGCCAGCATGGGTACAGGGGGCGGACAGCCCCAGCATTTT. The encoded protein is CASMGTGGGQPQHF.

CDR3 region: CASSLDSNTEAFF. The CDR3, as DNA: TGCGCCAGCAGTTTAGACTCTAACACTGAAGCTTTCTTT. The V call is TRBV5-1, the J call TRBJ1-1; the D is unclear. V gave up 5 bases and J gave up 2 bases, with 10 bases separating them. The germline V gene has CDR1 SGHRS and CDR2 YFSETQ. The CDR3 contains 13 residues.

This clone was detected a few times. CDR3 protein: CASSSPRFIPSGTAYGYTF. The DNA for the CDR3 is TGTGCCAGCAGCTCCCCCAGATTTATTCCCTCCGGGACAGCCTATGGCTACACCTTC. The chain joins TRBV7-9 to TRBJ1-2; 7 positions match TRBD1. The CDR3 sequence is 19 residues long. The V and J ends lost 4 bases and 4 bases, in that order; junction bases with no gene match: 21. CDR1 is SEHNR and CDR2 is FQNEAQ in the germline V gene (reference sequence). Full variable domain (outside the CDR3, taken from reference TRBV7-9 and TRBJ1-2): DTGVSQNPRHKITKRGQNVTFRCDPISEHNRLYWYRQTLGQGPEFLTYFQNEAQLEKSRLLSDRFSAERPKGSFSTLEIQRTEQGDSAMYLCASSSPRFIPSGTAYGYTFGSGTRLTVV.

The V and J genes are TRBV7-2 and TRBJ2-1; the D is unclear. CDR1 SGHTA and CDR2 FQGNSA come from the germline V gene. This CDR3 spans 13 amino acids. Trimming pared 2 bases from V and 4 bases from J, leaving 6 bases between. The CDR3 loop reads CASSLREYNEQFF. For the CDR3, the DNA is TGTGCCAGCAGCTTAAGAGAGTACAATGAGCAGTTCTTC.

The chain recombines TRBV5-1 with TRBJ2-2, with D maybe TRBD1 (5 bases). CDR1 is SGHRS and CDR2 is YFSETQ in the germline V gene. Trimming left V 1 base short and J 4 bases short, with 11 bases between. The CDR3 is 15 amino acids. The chain's CDR3 is CASSLTGFGTGELFF. Written as DNA, the CDR3 is TGCGCCAGCAGCTTGACAGGTTTCGGCACCGGGGAGCTGTTTTTT.

This clone was counted only a few times. V gene TRBV5-1 combines with J gene TRBJ2-1, with 7 positions matching TRBD2. The CDR3 is made up of 15 amino acids. Germline CDR1 is SGHRS and CDR2 is YFSETQ. V was clipped by 4 bases and J by 6 bases; unmatched bases: 10. The CDR3 loop is CASSLGGGGPNEQFF. CDR3 in DNA: TGCGCCAGCAGCCTGGGTGGGGGAGGGCCCAATGAGCAGTTCTTC.

V gene TRBV6-6 combines with J gene TRBJ2-7; D remains ambiguous. The CDR3 has 12 residues. The V gene's germline CDR1 is MNHNY and CDR2 SVGAGI (reference sequence). Trimming shortened V by 2 bases and J by 4 bases, and 6 bases separated the two germline ends. The CDR3 bases are TGTGCCAGCAGTTACCTGACATACGAGCAGTACTTC. Translation gives CASSYLTYEQYF.